The 27 T cell receptor beta chains below were found in one sample sequenced in a study of T cells after posttransplantation cyclophosphamide (dated by TCRdb to about 2016). Library prep was done by the immunoSEQ multiplex PCR assay. Entries here come from immuneACCESS through TCRdb and include only in-frame sequences with V and J called. Some clones fail to appear in such tables; in the studies checked, an unresolved V gene covers under half of the shortfall, and the cause of the remainder is unknown. This sample shows more than 2,500 clones, and none of them turns up only once. The ten top clones hold about an eighth of the sample. The treatment or condition label of this sample denotes: high-dose cyclophosphamide on days +3 and +4 as single-agent GVHD prophylaxis. For conditioning, the PTCy patients got busulfan and fludarabine, then a related or unrelated marrow graft, followed by cyclophosphamide on days +3 and +4.

The sample was PBMCs, taken after allogeneic stem cell transplant with posttransplant cyclophosphamide. Receptor source: a female patient aged 55-70 years who received an allogeneic stem cell transplant from a related donor and was CMV-positive. It is possible that, after a transplant, some T cells come from the graft donor.

This clone was detected ten times or more. The V and J genes are TRBV12-3 or TRBV12-4 and TRBJ2-7; 7 bases agree with TRBD1. This CDR3 is built from 14 residues. V lost 5 bases, J lost 4 bases, and 8 bases stayed unmatched. The CDR3 sequence is CASSTQGPRYEQYF. The CDR3 bases are TGTGCCAGCAGTACACAGGGGCCCCGTTACGAGCAGTACTTC.

The table lists this clone with many counts. This rearrangement joins TRBV4-1 to TRBJ1-2; 10 bases fit TRBD1. There are 17 residues in the CDR3. Germline-derived CDR1 and CDR2 are MGHRA and YSYEKL. V lost 1 base and J lost 2; bases outside the gene matches: 7. The CDR3 nucleotides read TGCGCCAGCAGCCAAGTACTAACGGGACAGGGGAACTATGGCTACACCTTC. This encodes CASSQVLTGQGNYGYTF.

This clone was recorded at least ten times. This sequence joins TRBV5-6 and TRBJ2-3; 7 nucleotides match TRBD1. This CDR3 spans 15 amino acids. V trimming: 4 bases; J trimming: 1 base; junction bases outside the gene matches: 6. The germline V gene has CDR1 SGHDT and CDR2 YYEEEE. The CDR3 protein is CASSPGQARTDTQYF. Here the CDR3 DNA reads TGTGCCAGCAGCCCTGGACAGGCCCGCACAGATACGCAGTATTTT. Full variable domain (remainder filled in from reference TRBV5-6 and TRBJ2-3): DAGVTQSPTHLIKTRGQQVTLRCSPKSGHDTVSWYQQALGQGPQFIFQYYEEEERQRGNFPDRFSGHQFPNYSSELNVNALLLGDSALYLCASSPGQARTDTQYFGPGTRLTVL.

Comments on this clone: This CDR3 is also generated by other DNA sequences in the sample. The chain recombines TRBV27 with TRBJ1-5; D unresolved. Looked up from germline, CDR1 is MNHEY and CDR2 is SMNVEV (reference sequence). This CDR3 comprises 14 residues. Trimming took off 5 bases at V and 5 bases at J, with 13 bases between the two ends. As DNA, the CDR3 is TGTGCCAGCAGTCCGAGACGGGGTCATCAGCCCCAGCATTTT. Translated, it gives CASSPRRGHQPQHF.

This clone has at least ten counts. The genes are TRBV5-5 and TRBJ1-6; D gene unclear. CDR1 and CDR2 (germline): SGHKS, YYEKEE (reference sequence). Trimming took off 0 bases at V and 10 bases at J, with 11 bases between the two ends. CDR3 length: 14 residues. CDR3 bases: TGTGCCAGCAGCTTGGAAGCTCTGGTATCACCCCTCCACTTT. It specifies CASSLEALVSPLHF.

This clone was seen at least ten times. This chain links TRBV5-4 with TRBJ1-1, with 9 bases identical to TRBD1. The V and J ends lost 5 bases and 6 bases, in that order; junction bases with no gene match: 14. This CDR3 contains 16 residues. Germline lookup yields CDR1 SGHNT and CDR2 YYREEE (reference sequence). The CDR3 nucleotides are TGTGCCAGCAGACTGAACAGGGGGCAATCGGGGCCTGAAGCTTTCTTT. This codes for CASRLNRGQSGPEAFF.

This clone was recorded at least ten times. The chain joins TRBV5-1 to TRBJ2-1; 8 bases are shared with TRBD2. V was clipped by 0 bases and J by 7 bases; unmatched bases: 6. The CDR3 is 15 residues long. CDR1 and CDR2 from the germline V gene are SGHRS and YFSETQ. CDR3 bases: TGCGCCAGCAGCTTGGAAGCGGGAGTTAATAATGAGCAGTTCTTC. It yields the protein CASSLEAGVNNEQFF. Together with reference TRBV5-1 and TRBJ2-1, the CDR3 gives the full variable domain: KAGVTQTPRYLIKTRGQQVTLSCSPISGHRSVSWYQQTPGQGLQFLFEYFSETQRNKGNFPGRFSGRQFSNSRSEMNVSTLELGDSALYLCASSLEAGVNNEQFFGPGTRLTVL.

At least ten counts were recorded for this clone. The chain links TRBV28 to TRBJ1-2; D gene uncertain. The V gene's germline CDR1 is MDHEN and CDR2 SYDVKM. The CDR3 consists of 12 residues. V lost 4 bases, J lost 3 bases, and 6 bases lay in between. CDR3 loop: CASSSPDYGYTF. CDR3 coding DNA: TGTGCCAGCAGTTCCCCGGACTATGGCTACACCTTC.

This clone has a handful of counts. The chain employs TRBV12-3 or TRBV12-4 and TRBJ1-1; TRBD1 is a possible D gene (6 bases). There are 15 residues in the CDR3. The V end was cut by 1 base, the J end by 0 bases, with 9 bases between. The CDR3: CASSLDTGMNTEAFF. The CDR3 coding sequence is TGTGCCAGCAGTTTAGATACAGGGATGAACACTGAAGCTTTCTTT.

This clone was observed many times. The CDR3 loop is CASSVAQGGEKLFF. In DNA, the CDR3 is TGTGCCAGCAGTGTCGCTCAGGGCGGTGAAAAACTGTTTTTT. This chain links TRBV9 with TRBJ1-4, with D perhaps matching TRBD1 (5 bases). V gave up 5 bases and J gave up 7 bases, with 15 bases separating them. The CDR3 loop spans 14 amino acids. Germline V gene data show CDR1 as SGDLS and CDR2 as YYNGEE.

This clone came up many times. The chain uses TRBV12-3 or TRBV12-4 and TRBJ2-7, with a possible D match to TRBD1 (5 bases). The CDR3 is 12 residues long. The V end was cut by 6 bases, the J end by 3 bases, with 9 bases between. CDR3 bases: TGTGCCAGCAGACGACAGAACTACGAGCAGTACTTC. Residues: CASRRQNYEQYF.

This clone was observed many times. The V call is TRBV6-2 or TRBV6-3, the J call TRBJ1-3, with D maybe TRBD1 (6 bases). The CDR3 contains 15 residues. Germline V gene lookup returns CDR1 MNHEY and CDR2 SVGEGT. The ends were cut back, 6 bases at V and 2 bases at J, with 14 bases in the middle. The CDR3 loop is CASSLNRDPGNTIYF. The CDR3 nucleotides are TGTGCCAGCAGCCTGAACAGGGATCCTGGAAACACCATATATTTT.

This clone has more than one count but fewer than ten. This chain joins TRBV6-1 and TRBJ2-3; a weak D match, TRBD2 (6 bases). Trimming left V 2 bases short and J 0 bases short, with 9 bases between. The CDR3 contains 15 residues. Per the germline V gene, CDR1 is MNHNS and CDR2 is SASEGT. CDR3 sequence: CASSEMAGSTDTQYF. CDR3 sequence (DNA): TGTGCCAGCAGTGAAATGGCGGGAAGCACAGATACGCAGTATTTT.

This clone was recorded at least ten times. The genes are TRBV7-7 and TRBJ2-5; 7 bases line up with TRBD1. The CDR3 contains 16 residues. From germline, CDR1 is SSHAT and CDR2 FNYEAQ (reference sequence). J lost 1 base, V lost 3 bases, and 8 bases had no gene match. CDR3 DNA sequence: TGTGCCAGCAGCTTGGGACCACAGGGGATCCAAGAGACCCAGTACTTC. Residues: CASSLGPQGIQETQYF.

This clone occurred many times. V gene TRBV5-4 combines with J gene TRBJ1-2; D not resolved. From germline, CDR1 is SGHNT and CDR2 YYREEE (reference sequence). The CDR3 runs to 13 residues. V was shortened by 4 bases and J by 2 bases, with 9 bases between the two germline ends. This CDR3 reads CASSEGQNYGYTF. The CDR3, as DNA: TGTGCCAGCAGCGAGGGCCAGAACTATGGCTACACCTTC.

This clone was seen ten or more times. V gene TRBV6-1 combines with J gene TRBJ1-5; D gene uncertain. Trimming removed 3 bases at V and 9 bases at J, with 6 bases between. The germline V gene encodes CDR1 MNHNS and CDR2 SASEGT. The CDR3 runs 11 residues. The CDR3 DNA reads as TGTGCCAGCAGTGACGAGGGGCCCCAGCATTTT. The encoded protein is CASSDEGPQHF.

This clone was counted only a few times. The chain has TRBV30 and TRBJ1-3, with D tentatively TRBD1 (6 bases). The germline CDR1 and CDR2 sequences are GTSNPN and SVGIG (reference sequence). Trimming took off 5 bases at V and 2 bases at J, with 16 bases between the two ends. This CDR3 has 15 amino acids. The CDR3 DNA is TGTGCCTGGGGATTTTCGACAGGAACTGGAAACACCATATATTTT. It translates to CAWGFSTGTGNTIYF.

This clone was seen many times. The chain joins TRBV12-5 to TRBJ2-7, with 9 bases lining up with TRBD1. CDR1 and CDR2 from the germline V gene are LGHNT and FRNRAP. J was trimmed by 5 bases and V by 5 bases; bases with no gene match: 4. The CDR3 has 13 residues. The DNA of the CDR3 is TGTGCTAGTGGTCTCTGGGACAGGGACGAGCAGTACTTC. Translating gives CASGLWDRDEQYF.

This clone was recorded many times. The V call is TRBV24-1, the J call TRBJ2-1; 12 bases map to TRBD2. This CDR3 is built from 16 residues. In germline, CDR1 is KGHDR, CDR2 SFDVKD. The J segment lost 8 bases and the V segment lost 4 bases, leaving 8 bases of the junction unmatched. In DNA form, the CDR3 reads TGTGCCACCAGTGACCTGCGCTCTAGCGGGAGGGATGAGCAGTTCTTC. It codes for CATSDLRSSGRDEQFF.

By proportion, this clone is medium-sized. The J gene is TRBJ1-1, the V gene TRBV5-8; TRBD1 is a possible D gene (5 bases). CDR1 is SGHTS and CDR2 is YDEGEE in the germline V gene. The CDR3 has 14 amino acids. Trimming removed 4 bases at V and 1 base at J, with 11 bases between. The CDR3 loop reads CASSPTTANTEAFF. DNA for the CDR3: TGTGCCAGCAGCCCTACGACAGCGAACACTGAAGCTTTCTTT. The full variable domain, completed using reference TRBV5-8 and TRBJ1-1, is EAGVTQSPTHLIKTRGQQATLRCSPISGHTSVYWYQQALGLGLQFLLWYDEGEERNRGNFPPRFSGRQFPNYSSELNVNALELEDSALYLCASSPTTANTEAFFGQGTRLTVV.

In its sample, this clone is medium-sized. The chain's CDR3 is CASRGGGVGRNEQFF. Written as DNA, the CDR3 is TGTGCCAGCCGGGGGGGAGGGGTCGGGAGGAATGAGCAGTTCTTC. The rearrangement joins TRBV27 to TRBJ2-1; 8 nucleotides agree with TRBD2. Unmatched junction bases numbered 13, after V lost 8 bases and J lost 7 bases. Germline V gene lookup returns CDR1 MNHEY and CDR2 SMNVEV (reference sequence). The CDR3 covers 15 residues.

This clone was recorded many times. The chain combines TRBV18 with TRBJ2-5; D is perhaps TRBD2 (6 bases). V dropped 2 bases and J dropped 4 bases, with 14 bases sitting between them. The V gene's germline CDR1 is KGHSH and CDR2 LQKENI. The CDR3 is 15 residues long. CDR3 in DNA: TGTGCCAGCTCACCAATTTCGACTAGAATAGAGACCCAGTACTTC. Translating it yields CASSPISTRIETQYF.

This clone was seen repeatedly, ten times or more. The chain has TRBV7-9 and TRBJ2-1; no clear D. Trimming took 3 bases from V and 6 from J, leaving 15 bases between them. This CDR3 contains 15 residues. Germline V gene data show CDR1 as SEHNR and CDR2 as FQNEAQ (reference sequence). The CDR3 reads CASSFLLTSFNEQFF. Here the CDR3 DNA reads TGTGCCAGCAGCTTTCTGCTCACTTCTTTCAATGAGCAGTTCTTC.

This clone was detected ten times or more. This chain uses TRBV12-3 or TRBV12-4 with TRBJ1-1, with 7 bases lining up with TRBD1. The CDR3 contains 13 residues. V lost 6 bases, J lost 1 base, and 2 bases stayed unmatched. This chain's CDR3 is CASSGQENTEAFF. CDR3 sequence (DNA): TGTGCCAGCAGCGGACAGGAGAACACTGAAGCTTTCTTT.

This clone was picked up many times. V usage is TRBV6-2 or TRBV6-3 and J usage is TRBJ1-5; D uncertain. Trimming shortened V by 4 bases and J by 1 base, and 5 bases separated the two germline ends. This CDR3 is 13 amino acids long. Germline V gene lookup returns CDR1 MNHEY and CDR2 SVGEGT. In nucleotides, the CDR3 is TGTGCCAGCAGTTTACAGAGCAATCAGCCCCAGCATTTT. Amino acids: CASSLQSNQPQHF.

This clone was detected ten times or more. Here the CDR3 reads CASRPGQANTEAFF. The CDR3 nucleotides read TGTGCCAGCAGACCTGGACAGGCGAACACTGAAGCTTTCTTT. The rearrangement joins TRBV5-4 to TRBJ1-1, with 7 bases aligning to TRBD1. Trimming removed 5 bases from V and 1 base from J; junction bases left unmatched: 5. The CDR3 sequence is 14 residues long. Germline assignment: CDR1 SGHNT and CDR2 YYREEE (reference sequence).

This clone has ten or more counts. The V and J genes are TRBV11-2 and TRBJ2-7; 12 bases fit TRBD2. J gave up 4 bases and V 5 bases, and 6 bases lay outside the gene matches. The CDR3 is made up of 15 amino acids. Germline CDR1 SGHAT, CDR2 FQNNGV. The CDR3 nucleotides read TGTGCCAGCAGCCTGACTAGCGGGGGTACTTACGAGCAGTACTTC. Translated: CASSLTSGGTYEQYF.